This entry lists 10 T cell receptor beta chains sequenced from one sample in a study of blood T cell repertoires in COVID-19. Using immunoSEQ multiplex PCR, the repertoire was profiled, and TCRdb retains in-frame clones only, with some absent. The sample yields roughly 100,000 clones, about 85% seen once. Sequenced material: peripheral blood. The receptors here all came from a woman aged 45-59 years with COVID-19, enrolled during active disease.

This chain connects TRBV30 to TRBJ1-2; 7 bases are a match to TRBD1. The length of the CDR3 is 15 residues. The V gene end was trimmed by 4 bases and the J gene end by 3 bases; junction bases not matched to a gene: 11. Germline V gene lookup returns CDR1 GTSNPN and CDR2 SVGIG (reference sequence). This chain's CDR3 is CAWTRGAGGHYGYTF. CDR3 DNA sequence: TGTGCCTGGACTAGGGGGGCAGGGGGACACTATGGCTACACCTTC.

This clone was picked up one time. The rearrangement joins TRBV5-1 to TRBJ1-1, with a possible D match to TRBD1 (5 bases). The germline V and J ends were trimmed by 3 bases and 5 bases, with 11 bases remaining between them. Germline CDR1 and CDR2: SGHRS and YFSETQ. This CDR3 has 13 residues. CDR3 bases: TGCGCCAGCAGCTGGGAAAAGGGGACTGAAGCTTTCTTT. It specifies CASSWEKGTEAFF.

V and J are TRBV5-1 and TRBJ2-3, with 9 bases lining up with TRBD1. V trimming: 4 bases; J trimming: 2 bases; junction bases outside the gene matches: 8. CDR3 length equals 16 residues. CDR1 and CDR2 (germline): SGHRS, YFSETQ. The CDR3 spells CASSNRQGGFTDTQYF. The CDR3 nucleotides are TGCGCCAGCAGCAACCGACAGGGGGGGTTCACAGATACGCAGTATTTT.

The chain uses TRBV5-1 and TRBJ2-5; D is perhaps TRBD1 (6 bases). The germline V gene has CDR1 SGHRS and CDR2 YFSETQ. V shed 0 bases and J shed 5 bases, with 14 bases lying between them. CDR3 length: 15 residues. The CDR3 DNA is TGCGCCAGCAGCTTGGTAGGGGGTTACGGGGAGACCCAGTACTTC. Protein: CASSLVGGYGETQYF.

The V and J genes are TRBV2 and TRBJ1-2; TRBD1 aligns across 9 bases. The CDR3 length is 15 residues. Per germline, CDR1 SNHLY and CDR2 FYNNEI. Losses at the gene ends were 6 bases for V and 2 bases for J; bases not matched to a gene: 7. Written as DNA, the CDR3 is TGTGCCAGCAGGGACAGGGGTGGAGGGAACTATGGCTACACCTTC. This codes for CASRDRGGGNYGYTF.

The V and J genes are TRBV5-6 and TRBJ2-3; D unresolved. Between the trimmed V and J ends, which lost 0 bases and 1 base, there was a span of 12 bases. CDR3 length: 16 amino acids. Germline CDR1 is SGHDT and CDR2 is YYEEEE. CDR3 coding DNA: TGTGCCAGCAGCTTGGGACTCCTTGACGGCACAGATACGCAGTATTTT. Translated, it gives CASSLGLLDGTDTQYF.

The rearrangement uses TRBV5-1 and TRBJ2-3; 14 bases line up with TRBD2. The CDR3 loop spans 19 amino acids. With V trimmed by 4 bases and J by 0 bases, 10 bases remained unmatched. Per the germline V gene, CDR1 is SGHRS and CDR2 is YFSETQ. CDR3 bases: TGCGCCAGCAGCCTGGGACTAGCGGGGGCCGGATCTAGCACAGATACGCAGTATTTT. Translating gives CASSLGLAGAGSSTDTQYF.

This sequence joins TRBV11-2 and TRBJ2-1; 9 nucleotides align to TRBD1. The CDR3 has 19 residues. With 1 base clipped from V and 1 base from J, the junction kept 11 bases outside the gene matches. In germline, CDR1 is SGHAT, CDR2 FQNNGV. CDR3 DNA: TGTGCCAGCAGCTTAGTTGGAGGGACAGGGCGTGGATCCTACAATGAGCAGTTCTTC. It codes for CASSLVGGTGRGSYNEQFF.

This rearrangement joins TRBV3-1 (or the pseudogene TRBV3-2) to TRBJ2-7; 9 bases map to TRBD1. This CDR3 has 18 amino acids. After removal of 1 base from V and 1 base from J, the junction contained 11 bases not matched to a gene. Germline lookup yields CDR1 LGHDT and CDR2 YNNKEL (reference sequence). The CDR3, as DNA: TGTGCCAGCAGCCAAGTAACGACCTGGACAGGGGTTTCCTACGAGCAGTACTTC. Amino acids: CASSQVTTWTGVSYEQYF.

This sequence joins TRBV27 and TRBJ2-3, with TRBD2 identical over 11 bases. Germline CDR1 is MNHEY and CDR2 is SMNVEV (reference sequence). The ends lost 4 bases at V and 7 bases at J; junction bases unmatched: 7. This CDR3 contains 15 residues. The CDR3 sequence is CASSSLGTSGNTQYF. As DNA, the CDR3 is TGTGCCAGCAGTTCCCTCGGGACTAGCGGAAATACGCAGTATTTT.